The rows below give T cell receptor beta chains drawn from one sample of a study of Graves' ophthalmopathy and Graves' hyperthyroidism. TCRdb redid the calling of the multiplex PCR reads with MiXCR, one entry per CDR3 protein. The sample contains roughly 610,000 distinct CDR3 sequences, about 20% of which appear only once. Sequences were obtained from peripheral blood. Every receptor here comes from a young woman with stable Graves' hyperthyroidism. Some clones in this sample may be carry-over from other donors' samples. Each CDR3 is given with its conserved first and last residue. The D gene is left open where the match is weak. Size tells how often a clone was seen (once, few, many) or the class of an expanded clone, and some rows leave it out.

D,J,V,size,DNA,CDR3
TRBD1,TRBJ1-2,TRBV3-1,few,TGTGCCAGCAGCCAGGCCCCAGGGGGCGCCGGTGGCTACACCTTC,CASSQAPGGAGGYTF
NA,TRBJ1-5,TRBV12-3/TRBV12-4,few,TGTGCCAGCACCCCTTCAGGGAGGGTAGGTCAGCCCCAGCATTTT,CASTPSGRVGQPQHF
TRBD1,TRBJ1-1,TRBV2,NA,TGTGCCAGCAGTCAGGGGGCAGCTGAAGCTTGCTTT,CASSQGAAEACF
TRBD1,TRBJ2-2,TRBV7-3,NA,TGTGCCAGCAGCTTTGGACAGGGGTTAAGTGGTCTATCCGGGGAGCTGTTTTTT,CASSFGQGLSGLSGELFF
NA,TRBJ1-1,TRBV12-3/TRBV12-4,few,TGTGCCAGCAGCCTCGGACAGATAAACACTGAAGCTTTCTTT,CASSLGQINTEAFF
TRBD1,TRBJ1-2,TRBV29-1,many,TGCAGCGTTGAAGTACGAGACAGGGTAGATGGCTACACCTTC,CSVEVRDRVDGYTF
NA,TRBJ1-2,TRBV6-1,many,TGTGCCAGCAGACAAGCTAACTATGGCTACACCTTC,CASRQANYGYTF
NA,TRBJ2-5,TRBV15,many,TGTGCCACCAGCTTGGTGGGGGGAAAAGAGACCCAGTACTTC,CATSLVGGKETQYF
TRBD1,TRBJ2-2,TRBV29-1,few,TGCAGCGTTAAATTGGACAGGCCGAACACCGGGGAGCTGTTTTTT,CSVKLDRPNTGELFF
NA,TRBJ2-2,TRBV27,many,TGTGCCAGCACGAGCAGGAACACCGGGGAGCTGTTTTTT,CASTSRNTGELFF
NA,TRBJ1-2,TRBV2,many,TGTGCCAGCAGGACCGGGACACCCAACTACACCTTC,CASRTGTPNYTF
NA,TRBJ2-7,TRBV5-1,many,TGCGCCAGCAGCTTGGATCCAGGGAAAAACGAGCAGTACTTC,CASSLDPGKNEQYF
NA,TRBJ1-1,TRBV5-1,many,TGCGCCAGCAGCTTGGCACGGCACAGTTACACTGAAGCTTTCTTT,CASSLARHSYTEAFF